This T cell receptor (beta chain) was profiled in a study of blood T cell repertoires in COVID-19. Study-wide background: Samples taken during acute and convalescent COVID-19 were collected in the United States, Italy and Spain.

Germline V gene data show CDR1 as LGHDT and CDR2 as YNNKEL (reference sequence). This CDR3 has 14 amino acids. V lost 6 bases and J lost 6, with 14 bases in between. Original processing methods: Estimation of nucleated cell counts was performed using reference gene primer amplification. The assay was immunoSEQ multiplex PCR, and TCRdb's table has in-frame clones only and misses some. The D gene and trimming were derived from the DNA, and the V and J assignments and clone size from that table. Among roughly 180,000 clones, roughly 76% were seen once, and the ten largest hold 8.6%. V is TRBV3-1 (or the pseudogene TRBV3-2) and J is TRBJ2-2; D is ambiguous. This TCR came from a woman aged 50 to 60 with active or convalescent COVID-19. Sequenced: peripheral blood. The CDR3 DNA reads TGTGCCAGCAGAGCCGCCCGCCTTTCCGGGGAGCTGTTTTTT. Translating it yields CASRAARLSGELFF.